One and the same sample provided the 2 T cell receptor beta chains below, sequenced in a study of read filtering for tumor transcriptome and immune sequencing. The library was built from 400 ng RNA with molecular barcoded adaptors for alpha/delta and beta/gamma chains. TCRdb re-called the reads with MiXCR, one entry per CDR3 protein. The table lists tens of thousands of distinct CDR3 sequences, under 15% of them singletons. The material sequenced was a population of CD138-negative cells sorted from bone marrow. Receptor source: a donor at least 40 years old with multiple myeloma.

This clonotype was observed at least ten times. The CDR3 coding sequence is TGCAGTGCACCAACGCAGGGACGATACAATGAGCAGTTCTTC. Translated, it gives CSAPTQGRYNEQFF. The chain links TRBV20-1 to TRBJ2-1; D is tentatively TRBD1 or TRBD2 (5 bases each). Trimming removed 6 bases from V and 4 bases from J, with 16 bases in between. CDR1 is DFQATT and CDR2 is SNEGSKA in the germline V gene (reference sequence). There are 14 residues in the CDR3.

Details on this clonotype: This CDR3 is missing its conserved last phenylalanine or tryptophan, likely due to a read error. It is unclear where the CDR3 begins or ends on the DNA, so no DNA is shown, and the CDR3 is as TCRdb lists it. The V gene is TRBV2, the J gene TRBJ2-1. Germline V gene data show CDR1 as SNHLY and CDR2 as FYNNEI. The CDR3 sequence runs 15 residues, both termini included. The CDR3 spells CASSERDSSYNEQIY.